This entry features one T cell receptor beta chain sequence. Its antigen is still unknown. The sample is drawn from a study of cytomegalovirus exposure and HLA in healthy donors. Points from the study as a whole: The majority of CMV-associated TCR beta chains were reported as apparently HLA-restricted in a later analysis. Reports indicate that TCR beta sequences accurately predicted the HLA-A and HLA-B alleles of most subjects. Testing in vitro showed a few CMV-associated chains specific for CMV antigens. Prior analysis indicated that the majority of TCR beta V segments exhibited productivity approximately 90% or approximately 30% of the time.

The PCR employed 60 Vbeta primers together with 13 Jbeta primers. Only in-frame clones appear in the TCRdb table, and some are missing; sequencing was by immunoSEQ multiplex PCR. The table shows about 250,000 clones, with under 80% occurring only once. The sequence came from a female donor in good health and CMV-seronegative. The sample consisted of PBMCs.

The CDR3 is CASTERGGNEKLFF. For the CDR3, the DNA is TGTGCCAGCACAGAAAGGGGCGGTAATGAAAAACTGTTTTTT. The chain joins TRBV2 to TRBJ1-4, with D perhaps TRBD1 (5 bases). Trimming pared 7 bases from V and 4 bases from J, leaving 13 bases between. The CDR3 covers 14 residues. Germline-derived CDR1 and CDR2 are SNHLY and FYNNEI. Combining the CDR3 with reference TRBV2 and TRBJ1-4 gives the whole variable domain EPEVTQTPSHQVTQMGQEVILRCVPISNHLYFYWYRQILGQKVEFLVSFYNNEISEKSEIFDDQFSVERPDGSNFTLKIRSTKLEDSAMYFCASTERGGNEKLFFGSGTQLSVL.